These 29 T cell receptor beta chains were all obtained from the same sample, sequenced in a study of blood T cell repertoires in COVID-19. Repertoires were generated with immunoSEQ multiplex PCR, while TCRdb's copy carries only in-frame clones and drops some. The repertoire holds about 260,000 clones, with 85% to 90% as singletons. Sequenced sample: PBMCs or T cells enriched from blood (not recorded which). The receptors here all came from a man aged 45-65 years who had been exposed to COVID-19.

V is TRBV27 and J is TRBJ1-1; TRBD1 matches at 8 bases. V dropped 5 bases and J dropped 10; count of bases not matched to a gene: 9. Per the germline V gene, CDR1 is MNHEY and CDR2 is SMNVEV (reference sequence). The CDR3 runs 13 residues. The chain's CDR3 is CASSPWTGSVAFF. CDR3 bases: TGTGCCAGCAGTCCCTGGACAGGGTCGGTAGCTTTCTTT.

The chain couples TRBV9 to TRBJ2-7, with 7 bases identical to TRBD1. The trim removed 4 bases at V and 3 bases at J, leaving 7 bases unmatched. This CDR3 contains 14 residues. Germline lookup yields CDR1 SGDLS and CDR2 YYNGEE. Here the CDR3 DNA reads TGTGCCAGCAGCACTCGACAGGGTAGCTACGAGCAGTACTTC. Its translation: CASSTRQGSYEQYF. Full variable domain (rest looked up from reference TRBV9 and TRBJ2-7): DSGVTQTPKHLITATGQRVTLRCSPRSGDLSVYWYQQSLDQGLQFLIQYYNGEERAKGNILERFSAQQFPDLHSELNLSSLELGDSALYFCASSTRQGSYEQYFGPGTRLTVT.

This clone appeared a single time. The chain recombines TRBV5-1 with TRBJ2-3, with 9 positions matching TRBD1. The CDR3 sequence is 17 residues long. The germline V gene encodes CDR1 SGHRS and CDR2 YFSETQ. The trim removed 1 base at V and 3 bases at J, leaving 9 bases unmatched. CDR3 sequence: CASSLKSQDRGTDTQYF. As DNA, the CDR3 is TGCGCCAGCAGCTTGAAATCCCAGGACAGGGGAACAGATACGCAGTATTTT.

CDR3 protein: CASRADSGNTIYF. In DNA, the CDR3 is TGTGCCAGCAGGGCGGACTCTGGAAACACCATATATTTT. The chain combines TRBV6-4 with TRBJ1-3; D gene uncertain. This CDR3 is built from 13 residues. Trimming removed 6 bases at V and 0 bases at J, with 6 bases between. Per the germline V gene, CDR1 is MRHNA and CDR2 is SNTAGT.

The chain joins TRBV7-9 to TRBJ2-3; 10 bases map to TRBD1. J lost 2 bases, V lost 5 bases, and 7 bases had no gene match. This CDR3 comprises 16 residues. Germline CDR1 reads SEHNR; CDR2 reads FQNEAQ (reference sequence). This chain's CDR3 is CASSPWTGGYTDTQYF. The CDR3 DNA reads TGTGCCAGCAGCCCCTGGACAGGGGGATACACAGATACGCAGTATTTT.

The chain employs TRBV18 and TRBJ1-3; D ambiguous. The V end was cut by 2 bases, the J end by 2 bases, with 10 bases between. The CDR3 runs to 15 residues. The germline V gene has CDR1 KGHSH and CDR2 LQKENI. The CDR3 DNA reads TGTGCCAGCTCACCATGGCCGGCGGCTGGAAACACCATATATTTT. Translating it yields CASSPWPAAGNTIYF.

The chain combines TRBV12-3 or TRBV12-4 with TRBJ1-6; no reliable D call. The CDR3 has 12 amino acids. V lost 5 bases, J lost 7 bases, and 6 bases lay in between. The CDR3 sequence is CASSARNSPLHF. The CDR3 nucleotides read TGTGCCAGCAGTGCCCGGAATTCACCCCTCCACTTT.

The rearrangement links TRBV19 to TRBJ1-5; TRBD1 might be the D (6 bases). Germline assignment: CDR1 LNHDA and CDR2 SQIVND (reference sequence). The CDR3 loop spans 16 amino acids. Between the trimmed V and J ends, which lost 6 bases and 1 base, there was a span of 16 bases. The CDR3 coding sequence is TGTGCCAGTAGCACTAACAGGGACGCGAGCAATCAGCCCCAGCATTTT. It codes for CASSTNRDASNQPQHF.

The rearrangement uses TRBV19 and TRBJ2-7; the D gene is possibly TRBD2 (5 bases). This CDR3 region has 15 residues. V was cut by 5 bases and J by 5 bases, with 19 bases left in between. Germline-derived CDR1 and CDR2 are LNHDA and SQIVND (reference sequence). This chain's CDR3 is CASSASAGLADEQYF. The CDR3 DNA follows: TGTGCCAGTAGTGCATCGGCAGGCCTAGCCGACGAGCAGTACTTC.

The chain uses TRBV10-3 and TRBJ2-1; 14 bases align to TRBD2. Germline loops: CDR1 ENHRY, CDR2 SYGVKD. With V trimmed by 2 bases and J by 8 bases, 5 bases remained unmatched. The CDR3 is made up of 16 amino acids. The CDR3 region is CAISEVGLAGEDEQFF. For the CDR3, the DNA is TGTGCCATCAGTGAGGTGGGACTAGCGGGGGAGGATGAGCAGTTCTTC.

The chain carries TRBV9 and TRBJ2-4; a possible D gene is TRBD2 (5 bases). The CDR3 length is 13 residues. V was trimmed by 0 bases and J by 10 bases, leaving 11 bases between them. CDR1 SGDLS and CDR2 YYNGEE come from the germline V gene. The CDR3 region is CASSVDRRGIQYF. The CDR3 DNA is TGTGCCAGCAGCGTAGATCGCAGAGGGATTCAGTACTTC.

The gene calls are TRBV3-1 (or the pseudogene TRBV3-2) and TRBJ2-1; 12 bases line up with TRBD2. V lost 4 bases to trimming and J lost 13 bases; unmatched junction nucleotides: 11. The V gene's germline CDR1 is LGHDT and CDR2 YNNKEL (reference sequence). CDR3 length: 15 amino acids. The CDR3 here is CASSPSGRGYMNQFF. CDR3 in DNA: TGTGCCAGCAGCCCTAGCGGGAGGGGTTACATGAATCAGTTCTTC.

The chain combines TRBV5-1 with TRBJ1-2, with D unresolved. Germline V gives CDR1 SGHRS, CDR2 YFSETQ. This CDR3 contains 14 residues. The V gene lost 2 bases and the J gene lost 0 bases, with 8 bases spanning the gap. In DNA form, the CDR3 reads TGCGCCAGCAGCTTTTCGGAGACTAACTATGGCTACACCTTC. Translation gives CASSFSETNYGYTF.

This chain joins TRBV3-1 (or the pseudogene TRBV3-2) and TRBJ2-7, with a possible D match to TRBD2 (6 bases). This CDR3 has 13 residues. Germline V CDR1 and CDR2: LGHDT, YNNKEL (reference sequence). V was trimmed by 1 base and J by 8 bases, leaving 12 bases between them. In nucleotides, the CDR3 is TGTGCCAGCAGCCAAGGTTCGGGAGCGCAGCAGTACGTC. It encodes CASSQGSGAQQYV.

This clone showed up just once. The V call is TRBV5-4, the J call TRBJ2-2; D is ambiguous. V was pared by 4 bases and J by 5 bases, with 9 bases between. This CDR3 comprises 13 residues. CDR1 SGHNT and CDR2 YYREEE come from the germline V gene (reference sequence). CDR3 region: CASSREVTGELFF. CDR3 DNA sequence: TGTGCCAGCAGCCGAGAGGTGACCGGGGAGCTGTTTTTT.

The genes are TRBV7-9 and TRBJ1-1; D unclear. V lost 5 bases and J lost 3, with 13 bases in between. The CDR3 contains 14 residues. The germline V gene has CDR1 SEHNR and CDR2 FQNEAQ (reference sequence). DNA for the CDR3: TGTGCCAGCAGCCCCAAGAAAGCTGACACTGAAGCTTTCTTT. Translated: CASSPKKADTEAFF.

The V gene is TRBV28, the J gene TRBJ2-7, with unresolved D. CDR1 and CDR2 from the germline V gene are MDHEN and SYDVKM. The CDR3 loop spans 14 amino acids. The ends were cut back, 7 bases at V and 3 bases at J, with 16 bases in the middle. The CDR3 bases are TGTGCCAGCACCCCGAGTAAAAACTTCTACGAGCAGTACGTC. This encodes CASTPSKNFYEQYV.

The chain joins TRBV5-1 to TRBJ1-1; a possible D gene is TRBD1 (6 bases). Deletions cut 5 bases from V and 0 bases from J, with 17 bases between. Germline lookup yields CDR1 SGHRS and CDR2 YFSETQ. The CDR3 contains 16 residues. In nucleotides, the CDR3 is TGCGCCAGCAGTACTACAGGGCGAGCGATGAACACTGAAGCTTTCTTT. As protein: CASSTTGRAMNTEAFF.

The V gene is TRBV5-6, the J gene TRBJ1-5, with a weak D call TRBD1 (5 bases). Germline CDR1 and CDR2: SGHDT and YYEEEE. The CDR3 spans 14 residues. V shed 3 bases and J shed 7 bases, with 14 bases lying between them. CDR3 residues: CASSSGGVWQPQHF. The CDR3 DNA reads as TGTGCCAGCAGCTCTGGGGGGGTCTGGCAGCCCCAGCATTTT.

The rearrangement joins TRBV6-5 to TRBJ1-2; D unclear. Germline values: CDR1 MNHEY, CDR2 SVGAGI. The germline V and J ends were trimmed by 6 bases and 4 bases, with 15 bases remaining between them. The CDR3 has 14 amino acids. For the CDR3, the DNA is TGTGCCAGCAGGCCCGGGTCGACTATCTATGGCTACACCTTC. Protein product: CASRPGSTIYGYTF.

The chain couples TRBV15 to TRBJ2-7, with 9 bases lining up with TRBD1. V was pared by 7 bases and J by 3 bases, with 7 bases of the junction left unmatched. The CDR3 runs 14 residues. Germline CDR1 reads LNHNV; CDR2 reads YYDKDF (reference sequence). CDR3 sequence (DNA): TGTGCCACCATAGAGGGACAGGGCGACTACGAGCAGTACTTC. Translation gives CATIEGQGDYEQYF.

The V and J genes are TRBV7-9 and TRBJ1-4, with a weak D call TRBD1 (5 bases). Trimming pared 4 bases from V and 5 bases from J, leaving 14 bases between. In germline, CDR1 is SEHNR, CDR2 FQNEAQ (reference sequence). The CDR3 sequence is 15 residues long. CDR3 nucleotides: TGTGCCAGCAGCTGGAGCGACAGTAAAAATGAAAAACTGTTTTTT. Its translation: CASSWSDSKNEKLFF.

This clone was picked up a small number of times. This chain connects TRBV11-2 to TRBJ1-3; a weak D match, TRBD1 (6 bases). Germline values: CDR1 SGHAT, CDR2 FQNNGV. With 5 bases removed from V and 1 base from J, the gap between germline ends came to 12 bases. CDR3 length equals 15 residues. Here the CDR3 reads CASSEQGVSGNTIYF. The CDR3 region has the DNA TGTGCCAGCAGCGAACAGGGAGTATCTGGAAACACCATATATTTT. Together with reference TRBV11-2 and TRBJ1-3, the CDR3 gives the full variable domain: EAGVAQSPRYKIIEKRQSVAFWCNPISGHATLYWYQQILGQGPKLLIQFQNNGVVDDSQLPKDRFSAERLKGVDSTLKIQPAKLEDSAVYLCASSEQGVSGNTIYFGEGSWLTVV.

The chain links TRBV10-3 to TRBJ2-1; possibly TRBD2 for D (5 bases). CDR3 length: 11 residues. The germline CDR1 and CDR2 sequences are ENHRY and SYGVKD. Trimming pared 6 bases from V and 7 bases from J, leaving 7 bases between. The CDR3 loop reads CAIRERNEQFF. The CDR3 region has the DNA TGTGCCATCAGGGAGCGGAATGAGCAGTTCTTC.

The chain couples TRBV12-5 to TRBJ1-5; 12 bases agree with TRBD1. The CDR3 runs 22 residues. V lost 2 bases and J lost 6; bases outside the gene matches: 23. In germline, CDR1 is LGHNT, CDR2 FRNRAP. The CDR3 is CASGLPPRDRGLAIYRIQPQHF. The CDR3 DNA is TGTGCTAGTGGTTTGCCTCCCCGGGACAGGGGGCTGGCTATTTATCGAATTCAGCCCCAGCATTTT.

V usage is TRBV28 and J usage is TRBJ1-2, with 10 bases that match TRBD1. The junction had 11 bases not matched to a gene; V was cut back by 2 bases and J by 8 bases. CDR1 MDHEN and CDR2 SYDVKM come from the germline V gene. The CDR3 is 16 amino acids. The CDR3, as DNA: TGTGCCAGCAGTTTACGGGACAGGGGCTACTATATGGGCTACACCTTC. Translating it yields CASSLRDRGYYMGYTF.

V is TRBV6-1 and J is TRBJ2-2; 7 bases match TRBD1. The CDR3 loop spans 15 amino acids. Per germline, CDR1 MNHNS and CDR2 SASEGT. The V segment lost 1 base and the J segment 1 base; nucleotides outside the gene matches: 0. The CDR3 region has the DNA TGTGCCAGCAGTGAAGACAGGGGGAACACCGGGGAGCTGTTTTTT. Translated, it gives CASSEDRGNTGELFF.

CDR3 DNA sequence: TGTGCCAGCAGGGTAGCGGGCTCCTACGAGCAGTACTTC. It codes for CASRVAGSYEQYF. J is TRBJ2-7 and V is TRBV3-1 (or the pseudogene TRBV3-2); 7 positions agree with TRBD2. Per the germline V gene, CDR1 is LGHDT and CDR2 is YNNKEL (reference sequence). The J segment lost 0 bases and the V segment lost 6 bases, leaving 2 bases of the junction unmatched. The CDR3 is made up of 13 amino acids.

The rearrangement joins TRBV4-2 to TRBJ2-7, with D perhaps matching TRBD2 (5 bases). CDR1 is LGHNA and CDR2 is YNFKEQ in the germline V gene. The CDR3 length is 14 residues. Between the trimmed V and J ends, which lost 2 bases and 0 bases, there was a span of 8 bases. The CDR3 bases are TGTGCCAGCAGCCAAAGCCGGGACTCCTACGAGCAGTACTTC. Its protein is CASSQSRDSYEQYF.